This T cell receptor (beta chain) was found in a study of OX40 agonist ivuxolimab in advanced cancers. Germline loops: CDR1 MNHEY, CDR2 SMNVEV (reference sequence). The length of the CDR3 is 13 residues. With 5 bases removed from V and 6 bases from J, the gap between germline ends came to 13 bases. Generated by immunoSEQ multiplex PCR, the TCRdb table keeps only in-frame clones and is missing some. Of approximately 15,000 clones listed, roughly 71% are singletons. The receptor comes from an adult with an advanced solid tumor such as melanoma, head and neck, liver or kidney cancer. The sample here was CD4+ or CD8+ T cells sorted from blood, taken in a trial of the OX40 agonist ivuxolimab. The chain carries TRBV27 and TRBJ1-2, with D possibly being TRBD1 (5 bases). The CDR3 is CASSRGWEDGYTF. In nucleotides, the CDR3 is TGTGCCAGCAGTCGGGGGTGGGAGGATGGCTACACCTTC.